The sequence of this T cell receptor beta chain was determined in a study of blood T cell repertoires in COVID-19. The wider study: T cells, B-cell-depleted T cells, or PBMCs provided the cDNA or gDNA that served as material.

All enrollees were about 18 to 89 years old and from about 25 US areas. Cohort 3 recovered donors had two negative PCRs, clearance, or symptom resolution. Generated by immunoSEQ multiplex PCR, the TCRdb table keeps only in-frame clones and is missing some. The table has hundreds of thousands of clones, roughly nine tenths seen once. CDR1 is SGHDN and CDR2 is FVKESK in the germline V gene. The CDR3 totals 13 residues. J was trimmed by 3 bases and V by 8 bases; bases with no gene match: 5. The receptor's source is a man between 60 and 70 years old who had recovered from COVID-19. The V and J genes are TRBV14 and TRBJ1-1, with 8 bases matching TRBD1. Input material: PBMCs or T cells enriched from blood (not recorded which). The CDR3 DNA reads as TGTGCCAGCGCAGGACAGGGCTACACTGAAGCTTTCTTT. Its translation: CASAGQGYTEAFF.